The 18 T cell receptor beta chains listed next were all sequenced from one sample in a study of T cells in Graves' hyperthyroidism and ophthalmopathy (dated by TCRdb to about 2019). Libraries were made using multiplex PCR. TCRdb records Illumina HiSeq 2000 as the sequencer. TCR beta CDR3 regions were amplified from RNA transcripts. The first round of RT-PCR for the TCR CDR3 was performed with the HTBI primer set and the Qiagen OneStep RT-PCR kit. TCRdb applied fastp at Q25 and MiXCR to the public reads, then kept only in-frame beta chains. Identical CDR3 proteins give one entry, which carries the most common genes and DNA. The sample data list 700,000 or so distinct CDR3 sequences, and roughly 15% of these were observed just once. The ten top clones hold under 8.5% of the sample. Sequenced input: blood. The receptors here all came from a young man with Graves' hyperthyroidism.

This rearrangement joins TRBV7-9 to TRBJ2-7; D possibly corresponds to TRBD1 (6 bases). CDR1 is SEHNR, CDR2 FQNEAQ, per germline (reference sequence). The CDR3 extends over 14 amino acids. V was pared by 2 bases and J by 3 bases, with 11 bases between. The CDR3 protein is CASSLIQGSYEQYF. Written as DNA, the CDR3 is TGTGCCAGCAGCTTAATACAGGGAAGCTACGAGCAGTACTTC.

This clonotype was seen repeatedly, ten times or more. The gene calls are TRBV5-6 and TRBJ2-3; 7 bases agree with TRBD1. CDR1 SGHDT and CDR2 YYEEEE come from the germline V gene. This CDR3 is 16 amino acids long. V lost 4 bases, J lost 3 bases, and 11 bases stayed unmatched. The CDR3, as DNA: TGTGCCAGCAGCGTAATAGACAGGGCTGGTACAGATACGCAGTATTTT. Translated, it gives CASSVIDRAGTDTQYF.

This clonotype was seen more than once but under ten times. The rearrangement uses TRBV9 and TRBJ1-1, with TRBD1 as a possible D gene (6 bases). V dropped 3 bases and J dropped 3 bases, with 18 bases sitting between them. Germline CDR1 is SGDLS and CDR2 is YYNGEE. The CDR3 spans 16 residues. DNA for the CDR3: TGTGCCAGCAGCGCCAGGGGTGGGACGACGGACACTGAAGCTTTCTTT. This codes for CASSARGGTTDTEAFF.

Written as DNA, the CDR3 is TGCAGCGTTGAAGATATTCGGATGCAAGAGACCCAGTACTTC. Protein product: CSVEDIRMQETQYF. This chain links TRBV29-1 with TRBJ2-5; D remains unclear. From germline, CDR1 is SQVTM and CDR2 ANQGSEA. The CDR3 totals 14 residues. The V gene lost 0 bases and the J gene lost 2 bases, with 10 bases spanning the gap.

This sequence joins TRBV7-9 and TRBJ2-2; unclear D gene. The germline V gene has CDR1 SEHNR and CDR2 FQNEAQ (reference sequence). V dropped 1 base and J dropped 4 bases, with 7 bases sitting between them. CDR3 length: 14 amino acids. The CDR3 nucleotides are TGTGCCAGCAGCTTAGATCCAATCACCGGGGAGCTGTTTTTT. Protein sequence: CASSLDPITGELFF. Based on the CDR3 plus reference TRBV7-9 and TRBJ2-2, the full variable domain is DTGVSQNPRHKITKRGQNVTFRCDPISEHNRLYWYRQTLGQGPEFLTYFQNEAQLEKSRLLSDRFSAERPKGSFSTLEIQRTEQGDSAMYLCASSLDPITGELFFGEGSRLTVL.

This clonotype has just a few counts. CDR3 sequence reads: CASSPARDSYYNEQFF. CDR3 DNA: TGTGCCAGCAGCCCCGCCCGGGACAGCTACTACAATGAGCAGTTCTTC. The rearrangement uses TRBV28 and TRBJ2-1, with 7 bases that match TRBD1. The CDR3 contains 16 residues. Germline lookup yields CDR1 MDHEN and CDR2 SYDVKM. With V trimmed by 6 bases and J by 3 bases, 11 bases remained unmatched.

This clonotype was counted between two and nine times. CDR3 DNA sequence: TGTGCCAGCAGCCTGGGACTAGCGCACTACAATGAGCAGTTCTTC. Translating it yields CASSLGLAHYNEQFF. This rearrangement joins TRBV6-2 or TRBV6-3 to TRBJ2-1; 10 bases map to TRBD2. The CDR3 spans 15 residues. Germline CDR1 and CDR2: MNHEY and SVGEGT. With V trimmed by 6 bases and J by 3 bases, 5 bases remained unmatched.

This clonotype showed up many times. For the CDR3, the DNA is TGTGCCAGCAGTTCAGGGGTTTCGGGCTACGAGCAGTACTTC. Translating gives CASSSGVSGYEQYF. J is TRBJ2-7 and V is TRBV7-9; D perhaps matches TRBD1 (6 bases). This CDR3 has 14 amino acids. V was clipped by 6 bases and J by 3 bases, with 15 bases between them. Germline CDR1 and CDR2: SEHNR and FQNEAQ (reference sequence). Variable domain in full (rest from reference TRBV7-9 and TRBJ2-7): DTGVSQNPRHKITKRGQNVTFRCDPISEHNRLYWYRQTLGQGPEFLTYFQNEAQLEKSRLLSDRFSAERPKGSFSTLEIQRTEQGDSAMYLCASSSGVSGYEQYFGPGTRLTVT.

This sequence joins TRBV29-1 and TRBJ2-7, with D possibly matching TRBD2 (6 bases). V was shortened by 4 bases and J by 4 bases, with 14 bases between the two germline ends. The CDR3 extends over 13 amino acids. CDR1 and CDR2 (germline): SQVTM, ANQGSEA. DNA of the CDR3: TGCAGCGTTGTTCGGGAGCCGGCTTACGAGCAGTACTTC. Residues: CSVVREPAYEQYF.

This clonotype was found many times. The chain joins TRBV6-2 or TRBV6-3 to TRBJ1-2; no firm D call. Trimming stripped 2 bases from V and 6 bases from J, with 13 bases between. There are 14 residues in the CDR3. Per the germline V gene, CDR1 is MNHEY and CDR2 is SVGEGT. In DNA, the CDR3 is TGTGCCAGCAGTTACCTCGGGGATCTGGATGGCTACACCTTC. It specifies CASSYLGDLDGYTF.

This clonotype appeared a few times. The chain has TRBV28 and TRBJ2-5; maybe TRBD1 (5 bases). Germline V CDR1 and CDR2: MDHEN, SYDVKM. The germline V and J ends were trimmed by 5 bases and 9 bases, with 13 bases remaining between them. The CDR3 is 12 residues long. As DNA, the CDR3 is TGTGCCAGCAGTGCCTACAGGTTCGCCCAGTACTTC. Its translation is CASSAYRFAQYF.

There are a few counts of this clonotype. The rearrangement links TRBV29-1 to TRBJ2-7, with a possible D match to TRBD2 (8 bases). CDR1 is SQVTM, CDR2 ANQGSEA, per germline. The CDR3 runs to 15 residues. Trimming took off 0 bases at V and 3 bases at J, with 15 bases between the two ends. DNA of the CDR3: TGCAGCGTTGAAGATCGTAGCGGGACAGACTACGAGCAGTACTTC. Amino acids: CSVEDRSGTDYEQYF.

V is TRBV24-1 and J is TRBJ2-7, with TRBD2 matching over 8 bases. V gave up 10 bases and J gave up 5 bases; unmatched junction bases: 9. The CDR3 has 13 amino acids. Germline CDR1 reads KGHDR; CDR2 reads SFDVKD. In nucleotides, the CDR3 is TGTGCCACGAGGCGGGGGGCGGGTGACGAGCAGTACTTC. As protein: CATRRGAGDEQYF.

This clonotype came up many times. The CDR3 loop is CASSDSSYEQYF. The CDR3 DNA reads TGTGCCAGCAGTGACAGCTCCTACGAGCAGTACTTC. The chain has TRBV18 and TRBJ2-7; possible D gene TRBD1, 5 bases. There are 12 residues in the CDR3. V lost 8 bases and J lost 0, with 8 bases in between. CDR1 is KGHSH and CDR2 is LQKENI in the germline V gene.

This clonotype was counted between two and nine times. The genes are TRBV20-1 and TRBJ2-6; D unclear. This CDR3 spans 14 amino acids. The V gene's germline CDR1 is DFQATT and CDR2 SNEGSKA (reference sequence). CDR3 sequence (DNA): TGCAGCGTTCCCCACGGATCTGGGGCCAACGTCCTGACTTTC. It translates to CSVPHGSGANVLTF.

Note on this clonotype: A much bigger clone sits one base away, suggesting this may be a read error. The conserved closing phenylalanine or tryptophan is absent in this CDR3, likely reflecting a read error. This chain joins TRBV3-1 and TRBJ1-1, with D possibly matching TRBD1 (5 bases). Trimming took 0 bases from V and 3 from J, leaving 11 bases between them. The CDR3 loop spans 15 amino acids. Germline lookup yields CDR1 LGHDT and CDR2 YNNKEL (reference sequence). CDR3 residues: CASSQDRGGDTEAFL. CDR3 DNA: TGTGCCAGCAGCCAAGATCGGGGAGGGGACACTGAAGCTTTCCTT.

The sample holds many counts of this clonotype. The V call is TRBV28, the J call TRBJ2-5; D gene unclear. V lost 3 bases to trimming and J lost 5 bases, with 7 bases between them. Per the germline V gene, CDR1 is MDHEN and CDR2 is SYDVKM. CDR3 length: 12 residues. CDR3 protein: CASSLLVETQYF. The CDR3 DNA sequence: TGTGCCAGCAGTTTGTTGGTGGAGACCCAGTACTTC.

This clonotype was observed many times. V usage is TRBV7-3 and J usage is TRBJ2-3, with D perhaps TRBD1 (6 bases). CDR1 and CDR2 from the germline V gene are SGHTA and FQGTGA. Trimming removed 5 bases at V and 3 bases at J, with 12 bases between. The CDR3 runs to 14 residues. The CDR3 reads CASSQQGRTDTQYF. In nucleotides, the CDR3 is TGTGCCAGCAGCCAACAGGGTAGGACAGATACGCAGTATTTT.